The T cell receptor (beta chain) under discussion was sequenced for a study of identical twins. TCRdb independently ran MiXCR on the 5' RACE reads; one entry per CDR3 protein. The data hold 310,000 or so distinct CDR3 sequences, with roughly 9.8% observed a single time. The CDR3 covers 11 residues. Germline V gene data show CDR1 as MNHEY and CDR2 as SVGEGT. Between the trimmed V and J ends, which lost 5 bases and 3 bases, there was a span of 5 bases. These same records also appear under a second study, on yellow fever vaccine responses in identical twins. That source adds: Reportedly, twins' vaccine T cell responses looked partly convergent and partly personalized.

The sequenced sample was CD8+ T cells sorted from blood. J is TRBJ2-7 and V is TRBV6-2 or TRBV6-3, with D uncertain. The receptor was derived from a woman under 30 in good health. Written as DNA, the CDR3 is TGTGCCAGCAGTGCAATCTACGAGCAGTACTTC. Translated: CASSAIYEQYF.